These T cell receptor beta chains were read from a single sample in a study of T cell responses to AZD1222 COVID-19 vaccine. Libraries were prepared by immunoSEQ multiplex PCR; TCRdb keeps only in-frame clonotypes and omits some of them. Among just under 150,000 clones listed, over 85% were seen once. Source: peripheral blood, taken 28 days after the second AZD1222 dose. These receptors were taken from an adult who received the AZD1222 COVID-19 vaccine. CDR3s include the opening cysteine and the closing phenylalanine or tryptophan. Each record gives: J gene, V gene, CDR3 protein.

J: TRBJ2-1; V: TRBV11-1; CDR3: CASSQIAGLNNEQFF
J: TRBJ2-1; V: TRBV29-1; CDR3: CSVGYNEQFF
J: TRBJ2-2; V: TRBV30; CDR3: CAWILWNTGELFF
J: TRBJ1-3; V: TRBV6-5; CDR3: CASSYSQGGNTIYF
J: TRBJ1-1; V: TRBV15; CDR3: CATSRMMGQSTEAFF
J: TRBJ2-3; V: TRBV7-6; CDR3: CASSRGVGSSQYF
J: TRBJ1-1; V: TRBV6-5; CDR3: CASSYSQDMNTEAFF
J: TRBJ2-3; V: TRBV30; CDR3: CAWSPPGLAGGSTQYF
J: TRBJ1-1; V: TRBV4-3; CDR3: CASSQTGIQGYNTEAFF
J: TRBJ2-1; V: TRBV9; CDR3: CASSAVISGKSYNEQFF
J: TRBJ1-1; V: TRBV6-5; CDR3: CASSYSERLNTEAFF
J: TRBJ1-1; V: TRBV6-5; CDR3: CASRIGWQGSTEAFF
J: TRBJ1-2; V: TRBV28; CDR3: CASSFGANGYTF
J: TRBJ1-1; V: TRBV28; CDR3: CASSLPAAGKNTEAFF
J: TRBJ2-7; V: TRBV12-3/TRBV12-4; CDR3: CASSLDSDYEQYF
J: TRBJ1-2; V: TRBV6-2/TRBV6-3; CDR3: CASSYQDLYGYTF
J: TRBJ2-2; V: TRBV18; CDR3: CASSEQQDGELFF
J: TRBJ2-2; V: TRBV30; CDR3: CALHRGLANTGELFF
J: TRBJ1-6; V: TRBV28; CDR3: CASSLEDRIRSPLHF
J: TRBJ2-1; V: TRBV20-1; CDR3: CSASGWTNNEQFF
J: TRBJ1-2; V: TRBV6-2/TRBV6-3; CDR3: CASSYSSDGYGYTF
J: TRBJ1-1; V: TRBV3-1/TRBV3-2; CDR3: CASSQEGVRGNTEAFF
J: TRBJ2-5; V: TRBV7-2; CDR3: CASSFGTGQETQYF
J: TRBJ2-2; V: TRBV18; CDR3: CASSPTSASNTGELFF
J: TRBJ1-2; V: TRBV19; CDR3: CASSMSTGGHYGYTF
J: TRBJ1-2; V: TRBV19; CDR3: CASRLTGTGMWKNYGYTF
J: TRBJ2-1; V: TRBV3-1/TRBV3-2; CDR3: CASSEAGLAGGEQFF
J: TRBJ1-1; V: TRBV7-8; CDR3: CASSLRQGRTEAFF
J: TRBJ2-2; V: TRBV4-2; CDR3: CASSLAGANTGELFF
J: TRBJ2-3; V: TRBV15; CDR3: CATSKEVGGGEDTQYF
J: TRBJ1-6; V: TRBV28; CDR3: CASGQQYSPLHF
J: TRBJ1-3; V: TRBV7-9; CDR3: CASSSREVSGNTIYF
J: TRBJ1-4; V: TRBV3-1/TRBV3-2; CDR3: CASSQVGYNEKLFF
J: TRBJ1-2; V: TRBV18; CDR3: CASSPQGSYNYGYTF
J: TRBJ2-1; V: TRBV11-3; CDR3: CASTFGRRTSGRNEQFF
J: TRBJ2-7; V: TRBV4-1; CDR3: CASSQVGGNYEQYF
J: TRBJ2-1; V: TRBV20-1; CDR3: CSASTLEGLNEQFF
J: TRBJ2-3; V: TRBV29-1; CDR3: CSVPVTGKDTQYF
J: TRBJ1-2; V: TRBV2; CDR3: CASGQGYGYTF
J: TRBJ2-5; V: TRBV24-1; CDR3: CATSDSPLAAGAQYF
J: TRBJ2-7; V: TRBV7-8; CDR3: CASSSGQVYEQYF
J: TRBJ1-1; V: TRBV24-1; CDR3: CATSEGNTEAFF
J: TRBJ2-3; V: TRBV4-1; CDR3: CASRPAGTASTDTQYF
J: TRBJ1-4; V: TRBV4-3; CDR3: CASSRGRRGQEKLFF
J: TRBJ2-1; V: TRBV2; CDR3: CASSSEAFSYNEQFF
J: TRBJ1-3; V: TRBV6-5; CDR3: CASKRSSGNTIYF
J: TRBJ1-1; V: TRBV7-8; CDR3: CASSTGDIAEAFF
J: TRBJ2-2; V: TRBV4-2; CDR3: CASSQGQGRVVTGELFF
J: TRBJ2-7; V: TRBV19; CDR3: CASSIITANGDSGEQYF
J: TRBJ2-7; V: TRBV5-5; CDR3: CASSFGYSYEQYF
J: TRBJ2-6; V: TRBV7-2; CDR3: CASSRAGRGANVLTF
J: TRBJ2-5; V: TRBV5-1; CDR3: CASSLWGLGETQYF
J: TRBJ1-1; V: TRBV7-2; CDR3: CASSLEARGNTEAFF
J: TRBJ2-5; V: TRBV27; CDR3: CASSPTPNQETQYF
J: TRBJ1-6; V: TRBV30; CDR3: CAWREQWGPYNSPLHF